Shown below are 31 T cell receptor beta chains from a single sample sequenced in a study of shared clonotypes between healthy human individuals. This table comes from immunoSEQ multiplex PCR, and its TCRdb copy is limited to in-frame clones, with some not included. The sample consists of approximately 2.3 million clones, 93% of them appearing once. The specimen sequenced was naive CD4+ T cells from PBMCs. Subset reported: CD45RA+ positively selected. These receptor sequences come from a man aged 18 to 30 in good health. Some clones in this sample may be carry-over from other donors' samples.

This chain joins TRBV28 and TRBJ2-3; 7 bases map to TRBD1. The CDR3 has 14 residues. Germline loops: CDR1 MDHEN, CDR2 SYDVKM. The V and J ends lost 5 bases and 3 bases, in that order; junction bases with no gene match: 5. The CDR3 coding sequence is TGTGCCAGCAGTGACAGGGAAGGAACAGATACGCAGTATTTT. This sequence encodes CASSDREGTDTQYF.

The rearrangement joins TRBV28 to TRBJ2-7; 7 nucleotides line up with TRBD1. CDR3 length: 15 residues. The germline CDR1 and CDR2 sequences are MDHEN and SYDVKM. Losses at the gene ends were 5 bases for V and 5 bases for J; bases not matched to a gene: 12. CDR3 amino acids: CASSIGGHGTDEQYF. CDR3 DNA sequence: TGTGCCAGCAGTATAGGGGGCCACGGAACTGACGAGCAGTACTTC.

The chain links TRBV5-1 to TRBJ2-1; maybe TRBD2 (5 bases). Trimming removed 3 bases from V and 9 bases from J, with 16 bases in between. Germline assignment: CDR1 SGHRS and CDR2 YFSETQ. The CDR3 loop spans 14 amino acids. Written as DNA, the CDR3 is TGCGCCAGCAGCTCGATTAGGCGGGCGGGTGAGCAGTTCTTC. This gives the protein CASSSIRRAGEQFF.

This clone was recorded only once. The CDR3 region is CAISPTPFGNQPQHF. In DNA, the CDR3 is TGTGCCATCAGCCCTACCCCGTTCGGCAATCAGCCCCAGCATTTT. The chain employs TRBV10-3 and TRBJ1-5; unclear D gene. The V end lost 6 bases, the J end lost 2 bases, and 14 bases lay between the germline ends. The CDR3 spans 15 residues. The V gene's germline CDR1 is ENHRY and CDR2 SYGVKD.

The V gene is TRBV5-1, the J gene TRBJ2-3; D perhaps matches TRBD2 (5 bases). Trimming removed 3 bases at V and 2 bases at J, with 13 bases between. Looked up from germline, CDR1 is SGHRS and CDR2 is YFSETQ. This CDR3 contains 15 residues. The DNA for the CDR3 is TGCGCCAGCAGCTCCCTCCCGGGATACACAGATACGCAGTATTTT. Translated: CASSSLPGYTDTQYF.

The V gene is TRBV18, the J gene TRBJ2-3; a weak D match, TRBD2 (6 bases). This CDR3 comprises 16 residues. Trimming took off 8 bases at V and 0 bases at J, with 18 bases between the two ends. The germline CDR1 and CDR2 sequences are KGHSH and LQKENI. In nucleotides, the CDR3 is TGTGCCAGCCGACCTCGGCGGGGCAATAGCACAGATACGCAGTATTTT. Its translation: CASRPRRGNSTDTQYF.

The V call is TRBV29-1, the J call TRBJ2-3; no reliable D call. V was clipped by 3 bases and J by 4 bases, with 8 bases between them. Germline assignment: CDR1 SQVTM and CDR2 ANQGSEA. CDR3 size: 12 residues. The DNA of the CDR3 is TGCAGCGTTGATTCATCCCCAGATACGCAGTATTTT. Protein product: CSVDSSPDTQYF.

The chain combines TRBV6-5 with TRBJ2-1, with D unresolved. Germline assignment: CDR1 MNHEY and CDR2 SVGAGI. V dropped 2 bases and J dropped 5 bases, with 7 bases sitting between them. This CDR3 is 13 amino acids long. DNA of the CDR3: TGTGCCAGCAGTTACGAGGTGGACAATGAGCAGTTCTTC. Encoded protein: CASSYEVDNEQFF.

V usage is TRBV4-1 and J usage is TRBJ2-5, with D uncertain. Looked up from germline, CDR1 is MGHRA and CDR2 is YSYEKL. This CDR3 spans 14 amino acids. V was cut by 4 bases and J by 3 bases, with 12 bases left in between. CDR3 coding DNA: TGCGCCAGCAGCCCCCCGGACGGAAAAGAGACCCAGTACTTC. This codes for CASSPPDGKETQYF.

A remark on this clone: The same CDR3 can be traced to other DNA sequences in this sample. Written as DNA, the CDR3 is TGCAGTGCGCCAGGGCGAGATACGCAGTATTTT. Residues: CSAPGRDTQYF. J is TRBJ2-3 and V is TRBV20-1; D may be TRBD1 (5 bases). CDR1 is DFQATT and CDR2 is SNEGSKA in the germline V gene (reference sequence). The V end lost 6 bases, the J end lost 5 bases, and 9 bases lay between the germline ends. The CDR3 length is 11 residues.

The CDR3 is CASSHPTRGGELFF. DNA for the CDR3: TGTGCCAGCAGCCATCCCACCCGAGGCGGGGAGCTGTTTTTT. V gene TRBV4-2 combines with J gene TRBJ2-2, with D hard to call. Germline CDR1 LGHNA, CDR2 YNFKEQ. The germline V and J ends were trimmed by 3 bases and 7 bases, with 12 bases remaining between them. This CDR3 is built from 14 residues.

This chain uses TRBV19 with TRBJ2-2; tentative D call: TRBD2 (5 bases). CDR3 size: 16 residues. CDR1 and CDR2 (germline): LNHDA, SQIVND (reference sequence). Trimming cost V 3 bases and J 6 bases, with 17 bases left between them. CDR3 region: CASSIGRLARSGELFF. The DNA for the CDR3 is TGTGCCAGTAGTATCGGGCGTCTAGCAAGGTCCGGGGAGCTGTTTTTT.

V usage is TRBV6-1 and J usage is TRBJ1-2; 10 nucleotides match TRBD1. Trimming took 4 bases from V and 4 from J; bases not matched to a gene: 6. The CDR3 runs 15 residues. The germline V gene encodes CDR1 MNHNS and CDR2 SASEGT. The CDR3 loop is CASSARDRGSYGYTF. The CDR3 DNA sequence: TGTGCCAGCAGTGCCCGGGACAGGGGTTCCTATGGCTACACCTTC.

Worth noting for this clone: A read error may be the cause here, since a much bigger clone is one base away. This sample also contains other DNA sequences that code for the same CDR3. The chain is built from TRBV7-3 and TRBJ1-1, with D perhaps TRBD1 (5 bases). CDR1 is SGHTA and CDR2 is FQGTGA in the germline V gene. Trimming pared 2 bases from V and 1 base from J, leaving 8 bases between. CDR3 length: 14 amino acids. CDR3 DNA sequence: TGTGCCAGCAGCTTAGGGGGGACGAACACTGAAGCTTTCTTT. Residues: CASSLGGTNTEAFF.

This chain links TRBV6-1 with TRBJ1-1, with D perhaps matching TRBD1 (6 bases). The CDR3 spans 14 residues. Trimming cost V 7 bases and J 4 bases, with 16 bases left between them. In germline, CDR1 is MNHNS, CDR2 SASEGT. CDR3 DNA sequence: TGTGCCAGCACCGAGGGGGGGGCGAGCACTGAAGCTTTCTTT. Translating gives CASTEGGASTEAFF.

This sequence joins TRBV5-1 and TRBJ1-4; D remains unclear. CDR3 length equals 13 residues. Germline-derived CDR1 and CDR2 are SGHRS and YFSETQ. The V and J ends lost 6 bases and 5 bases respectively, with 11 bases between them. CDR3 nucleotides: TGCGCCAGCACCAGAGACCAAAATGAAAAACTGTTTTTT. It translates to CASTRDQNEKLFF.

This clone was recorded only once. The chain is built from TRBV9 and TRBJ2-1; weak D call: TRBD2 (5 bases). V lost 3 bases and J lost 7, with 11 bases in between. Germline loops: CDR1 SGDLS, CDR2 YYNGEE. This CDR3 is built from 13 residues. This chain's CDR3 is CASSEVTKNEQFF. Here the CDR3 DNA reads TGTGCCAGCAGCGAGGTGACTAAAAATGAGCAGTTCTTC.

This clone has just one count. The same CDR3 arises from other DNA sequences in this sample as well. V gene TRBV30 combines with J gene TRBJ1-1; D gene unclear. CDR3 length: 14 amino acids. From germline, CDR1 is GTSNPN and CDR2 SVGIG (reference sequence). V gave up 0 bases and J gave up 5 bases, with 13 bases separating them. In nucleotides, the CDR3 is TGTGCCTGGAGTGTATTTGCGGGAGGGACTGAAGCTTTCTTT. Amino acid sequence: CAWSVFAGGTEAFF.

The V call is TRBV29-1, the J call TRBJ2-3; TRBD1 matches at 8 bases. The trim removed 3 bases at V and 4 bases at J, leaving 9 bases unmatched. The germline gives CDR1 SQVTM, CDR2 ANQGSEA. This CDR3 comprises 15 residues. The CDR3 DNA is TGCAGCGTTGAGGCGGCACTGACAGGGGCAGATACGCAGTATTTT. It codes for CSVEAALTGADTQYF.

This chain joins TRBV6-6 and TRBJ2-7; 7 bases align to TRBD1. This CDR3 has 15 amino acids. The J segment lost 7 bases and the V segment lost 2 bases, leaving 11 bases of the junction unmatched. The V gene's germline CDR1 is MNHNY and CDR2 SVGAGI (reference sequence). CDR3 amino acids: CASSYPGRGGGEQYF. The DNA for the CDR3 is TGTGCCAGCAGTTACCCTGGCCGAGGGGGCGGTGAGCAGTACTTC.

CDR3 DNA sequence: TGTGCCAGTAGTCGTGCTAGCGGGAACACAGATACGCAGTATTTT. Its translation: CASSRASGNTDTQYF. The chain combines TRBV19 with TRBJ2-3, with TRBD2 identical over 9 bases. The CDR3 loop spans 15 amino acids. The V gene end was trimmed by 5 bases and the J gene end by 2 bases; junction bases not matched to a gene: 5. Germline assignment: CDR1 LNHDA and CDR2 SQIVND (reference sequence).

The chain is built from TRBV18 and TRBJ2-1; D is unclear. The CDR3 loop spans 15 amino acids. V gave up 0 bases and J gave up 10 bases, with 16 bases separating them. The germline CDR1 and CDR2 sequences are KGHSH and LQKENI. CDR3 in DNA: TGTGCCAGCTCACCACCGTTGAAGGTCGAGACAGAGCAGTTCTTC. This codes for CASSPPLKVETEQFF.

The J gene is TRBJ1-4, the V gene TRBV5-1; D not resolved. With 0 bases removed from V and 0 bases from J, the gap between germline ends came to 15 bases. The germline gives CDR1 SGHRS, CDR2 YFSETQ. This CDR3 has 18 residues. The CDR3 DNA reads TGCGCCAGCAGCTTGGGACGCTCAATTCCCACAACTAATGAAAAACTGTTTTTT. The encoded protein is CASSLGRSIPTTNEKLFF.

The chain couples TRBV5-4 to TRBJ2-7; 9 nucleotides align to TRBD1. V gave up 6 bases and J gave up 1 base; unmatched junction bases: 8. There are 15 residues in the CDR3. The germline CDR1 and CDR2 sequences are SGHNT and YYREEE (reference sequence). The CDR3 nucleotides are TGTGCCAGCACCATCGGGGGACAGGGTTCCTACGAGCAGTACTTC. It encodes CASTIGGQGSYEQYF.

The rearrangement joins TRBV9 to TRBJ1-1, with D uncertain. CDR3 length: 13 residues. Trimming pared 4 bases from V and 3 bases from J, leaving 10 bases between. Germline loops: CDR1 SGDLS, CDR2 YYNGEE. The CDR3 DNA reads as TGTGCCAGCAGCAACCAGGTTTACACTGAAGCTTTCTTT. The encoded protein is CASSNQVYTEAFF.

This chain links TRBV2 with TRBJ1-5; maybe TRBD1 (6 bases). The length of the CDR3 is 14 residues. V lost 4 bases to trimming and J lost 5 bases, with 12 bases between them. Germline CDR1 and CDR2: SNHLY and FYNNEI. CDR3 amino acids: CASSGTGIDQPQHF. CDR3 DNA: TGTGCCAGCAGTGGCACAGGGATAGATCAGCCCCAGCATTTT.

CDR3 amino acids: CAILSGDDYGYTF. In DNA, the CDR3 is TGTGCCATCTTGAGCGGGGATGACTATGGCTACACCTTC. The J gene is TRBJ1-2, the V gene TRBV10-3; D remains ambiguous. CDR1 is ENHRY, CDR2 SYGVKD, per germline. Trimming took off 8 bases at V and 3 bases at J, with 13 bases between the two ends. The CDR3 is 13 residues long.

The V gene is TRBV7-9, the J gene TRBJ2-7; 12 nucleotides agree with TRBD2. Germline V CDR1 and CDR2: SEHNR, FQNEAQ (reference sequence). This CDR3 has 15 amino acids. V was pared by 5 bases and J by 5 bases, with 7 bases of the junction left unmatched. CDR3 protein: CASSRLAGVVNEQYF. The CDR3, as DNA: TGTGCCAGCAGCAGACTAGCGGGAGTGGTAAACGAGCAGTACTTC. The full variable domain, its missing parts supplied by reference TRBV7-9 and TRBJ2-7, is DTGVSQNPRHKITKRGQNVTFRCDPISEHNRLYWYRQTLGQGPEFLTYFQNEAQLEKSRLLSDRFSAERPKGSFSTLEIQRTEQGDSAMYLCASSRLAGVVNEQYFGPGTRLTVT.

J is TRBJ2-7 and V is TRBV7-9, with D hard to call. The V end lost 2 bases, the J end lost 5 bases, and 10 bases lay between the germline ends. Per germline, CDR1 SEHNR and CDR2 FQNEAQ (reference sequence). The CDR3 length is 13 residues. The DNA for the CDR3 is TGTGCCAGCAGCTTACTTGGGCAGAACGAGCAGTACTTC. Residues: CASSLLGQNEQYF.

For the CDR3, the DNA is TGTGCCAGCAGTTTATATCGTCACACGAACACCGGGGAGCTGTTTTTT. Translation: CASSLYRHTNTGELFF. The chain combines TRBV28 with TRBJ2-2, with D uncertain. The ends were cut back, 1 base at V and 0 bases at J, with 9 bases in the middle. The V gene's germline CDR1 is MDHEN and CDR2 SYDVKM. The CDR3 runs to 16 residues.

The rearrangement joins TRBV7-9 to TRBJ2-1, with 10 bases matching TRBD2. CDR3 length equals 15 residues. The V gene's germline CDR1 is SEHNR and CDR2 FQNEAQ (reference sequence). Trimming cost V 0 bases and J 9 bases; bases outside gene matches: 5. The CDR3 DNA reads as TGTGCCAGCAGCTTAGCGGGGCTAGCGGGAGTTGAGCAGTTCTTC. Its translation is CASSLAGLAGVEQFF. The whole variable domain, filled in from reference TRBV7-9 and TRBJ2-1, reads DTGVSQNPRHKITKRGQNVTFRCDPISEHNRLYWYRQTLGQGPEFLTYFQNEAQLEKSRLLSDRFSAERPKGSFSTLEIQRTEQGDSAMYLCASSLAGLAGVEQFFGPGTRLTVL.